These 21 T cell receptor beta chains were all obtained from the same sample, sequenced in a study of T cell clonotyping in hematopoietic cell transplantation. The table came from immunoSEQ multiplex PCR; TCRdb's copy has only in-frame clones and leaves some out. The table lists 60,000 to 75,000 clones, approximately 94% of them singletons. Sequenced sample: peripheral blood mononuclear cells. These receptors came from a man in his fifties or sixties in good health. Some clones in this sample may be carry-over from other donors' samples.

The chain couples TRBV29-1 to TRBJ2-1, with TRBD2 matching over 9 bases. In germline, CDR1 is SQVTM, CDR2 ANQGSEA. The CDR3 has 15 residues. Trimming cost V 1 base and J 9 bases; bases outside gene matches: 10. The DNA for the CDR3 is TGCAGCGTTGAAGTGGGCGGGAGGGGGTATGGTGAGCAGTTCTTC. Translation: CSVEVGGRGYGEQFF.

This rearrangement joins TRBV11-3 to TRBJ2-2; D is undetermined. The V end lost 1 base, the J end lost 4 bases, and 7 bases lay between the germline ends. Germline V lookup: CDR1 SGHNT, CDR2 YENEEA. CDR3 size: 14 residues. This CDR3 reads CASSLGTGTGELFF. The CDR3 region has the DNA TGTGCCAGCAGCTTAGGGACGGGCACCGGGGAGCTGTTTTTT.

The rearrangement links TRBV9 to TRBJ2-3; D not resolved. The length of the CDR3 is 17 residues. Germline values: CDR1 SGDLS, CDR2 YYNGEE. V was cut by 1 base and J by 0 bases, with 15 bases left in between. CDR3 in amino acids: CASSVSSVLSSTDTQYF. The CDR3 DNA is TGTGCCAGCAGCGTATCCAGCGTTCTATCGAGCACAGATACGCAGTATTTT.

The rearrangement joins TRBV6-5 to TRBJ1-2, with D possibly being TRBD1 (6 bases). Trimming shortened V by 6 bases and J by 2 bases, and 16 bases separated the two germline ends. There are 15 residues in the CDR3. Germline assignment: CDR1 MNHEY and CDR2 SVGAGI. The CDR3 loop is CASSGNRDTNYGYTF. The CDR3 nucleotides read TGTGCCAGCAGCGGAAACCGGGACACAAACTATGGCTACACCTTC.

CDR3 DNA sequence: TGTGCCAGTAGTATCATCCCCCTCACAGGATTCTCCTACGAGCAGTACTTC. This encodes CASSIIPLTGFSYEQYF. This chain links TRBV19 with TRBJ2-7, with a tentative D call TRBD1 (5 bases). V dropped 3 bases and J dropped 0 bases, with 18 bases sitting between them. Per the germline V gene, CDR1 is LNHDA and CDR2 is SQIVND (reference sequence). This CDR3 comprises 17 residues. Filled out from reference TRBV19 and TRBJ2-7, the complete variable domain reads DGGITQSPKYLFRKEGQNVTLSCEQNLNHDAMYWYRQDPGQGLRLIYYSQIVNDFQKGDIAEGYSVSREKKESFPLTVTSAQKNPTAFYLCASSIIPLTGFSYEQYFGPGTRLTVT.

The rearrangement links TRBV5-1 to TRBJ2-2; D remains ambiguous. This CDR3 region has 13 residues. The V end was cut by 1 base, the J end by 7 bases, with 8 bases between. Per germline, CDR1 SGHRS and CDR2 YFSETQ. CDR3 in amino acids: CASSLLSLGELFF. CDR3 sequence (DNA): TGCGCCAGCAGCTTGTTGTCCCTCGGGGAGCTGTTTTTT.

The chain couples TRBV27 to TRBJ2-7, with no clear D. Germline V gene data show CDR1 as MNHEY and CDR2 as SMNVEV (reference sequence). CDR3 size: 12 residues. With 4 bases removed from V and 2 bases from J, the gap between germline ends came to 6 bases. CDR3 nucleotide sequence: TGTGCCAGCAGTTGGAACCCCTACGAGCAGTACTTC. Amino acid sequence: CASSWNPYEQYF.

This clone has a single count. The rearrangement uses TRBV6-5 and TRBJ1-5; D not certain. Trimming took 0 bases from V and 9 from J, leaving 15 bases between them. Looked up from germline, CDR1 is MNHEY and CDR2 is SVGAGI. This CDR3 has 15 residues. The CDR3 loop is CASSYSRSLGWPQHF. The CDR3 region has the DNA TGTGCCAGCAGTTACTCGCGATCTTTGGGATGGCCCCAGCATTTT.

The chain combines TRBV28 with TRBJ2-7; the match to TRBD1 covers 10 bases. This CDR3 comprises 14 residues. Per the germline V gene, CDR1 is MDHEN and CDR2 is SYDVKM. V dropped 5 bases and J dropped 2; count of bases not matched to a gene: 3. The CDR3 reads CASSAGTGAYEQYF. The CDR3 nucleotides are TGTGCCAGCAGTGCCGGGACAGGGGCCTACGAGCAGTACTTC.

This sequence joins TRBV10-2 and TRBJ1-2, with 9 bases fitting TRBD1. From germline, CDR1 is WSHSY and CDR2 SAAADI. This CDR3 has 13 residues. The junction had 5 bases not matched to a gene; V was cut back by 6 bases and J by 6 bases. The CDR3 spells CASSGDRVNGYTF. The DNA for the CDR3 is TGCGCCAGCAGCGGGGACAGGGTCAATGGCTACACCTTC.

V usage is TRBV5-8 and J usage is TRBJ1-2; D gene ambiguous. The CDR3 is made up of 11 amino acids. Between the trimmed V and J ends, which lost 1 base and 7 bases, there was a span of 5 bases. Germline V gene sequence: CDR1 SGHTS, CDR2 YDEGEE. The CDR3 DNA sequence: TGTGCCAGCAGCTTGACTTTTGGCTACACCTTC. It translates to CASSLTFGYTF.

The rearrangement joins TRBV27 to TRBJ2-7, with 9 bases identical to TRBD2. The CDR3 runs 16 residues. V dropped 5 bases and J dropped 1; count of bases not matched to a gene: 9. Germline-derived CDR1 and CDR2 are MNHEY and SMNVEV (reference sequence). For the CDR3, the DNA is TGTGCCAGCAGTACCGCGGGGGGGGCGCGTTCCTACGAGCAGTACTTC. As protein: CASSTAGGARSYEQYF.

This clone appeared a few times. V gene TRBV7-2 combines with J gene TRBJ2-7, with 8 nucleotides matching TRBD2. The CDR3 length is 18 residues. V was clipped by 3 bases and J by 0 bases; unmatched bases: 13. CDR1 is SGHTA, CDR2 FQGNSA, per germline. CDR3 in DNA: TGTGCCAGCAGCTTTGTTCCCTTAGCGGGGATTAGCTCCTACGAGCAGTACTTC. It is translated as CASSFVPLAGISSYEQYF. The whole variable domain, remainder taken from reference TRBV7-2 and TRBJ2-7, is GAGVSQSPSNKVTEKGKDVELRCDPISGHTALYWYRQSLGQGLEFLIYFQGNSAPDKSGLPSDRFSAERTGGSVSTLTIQRTQQEDSAVYLCASSFVPLAGISSYEQYFGPGTRLTVT.

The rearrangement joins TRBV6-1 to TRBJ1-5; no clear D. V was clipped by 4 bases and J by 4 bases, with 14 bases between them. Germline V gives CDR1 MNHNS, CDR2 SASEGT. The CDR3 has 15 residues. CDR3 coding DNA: TGTGCCAGCAGTGTGCAACAGCTGGTAAATCAGCCCCAGCATTTT. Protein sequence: CASSVQQLVNQPQHF.

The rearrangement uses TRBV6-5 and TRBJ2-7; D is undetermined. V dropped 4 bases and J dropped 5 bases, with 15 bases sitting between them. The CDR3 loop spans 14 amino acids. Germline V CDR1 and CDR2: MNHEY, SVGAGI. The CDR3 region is CASSSTQHGNEQYF. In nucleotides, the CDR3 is TGTGCCAGCAGTTCAACCCAACACGGAAACGAGCAGTACTTC.

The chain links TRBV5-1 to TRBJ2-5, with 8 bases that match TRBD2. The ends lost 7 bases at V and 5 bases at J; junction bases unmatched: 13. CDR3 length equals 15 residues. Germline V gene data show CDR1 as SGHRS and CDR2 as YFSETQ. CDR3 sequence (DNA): TGCGCCAGCCGGCGGAGCGGGAGAGATCCGGAGACCCAGTACTTC. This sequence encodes CASRRSGRDPETQYF.

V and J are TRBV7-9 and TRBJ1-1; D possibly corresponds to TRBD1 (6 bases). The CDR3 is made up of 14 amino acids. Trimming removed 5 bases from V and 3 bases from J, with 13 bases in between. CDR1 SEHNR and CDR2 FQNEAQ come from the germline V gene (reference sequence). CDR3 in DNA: TGTGCCAGCAGCCCCTCCGGACAGTACACTGAAGCTTTCTTT. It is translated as CASSPSGQYTEAFF.

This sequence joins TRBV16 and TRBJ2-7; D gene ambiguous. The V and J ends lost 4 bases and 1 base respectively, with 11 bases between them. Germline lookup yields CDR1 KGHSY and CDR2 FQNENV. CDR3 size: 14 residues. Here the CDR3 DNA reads TGTGCCAGCAGCCCCGTTACTTCTTCCTACGAGCAGTACTTC. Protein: CASSPVTSSYEQYF. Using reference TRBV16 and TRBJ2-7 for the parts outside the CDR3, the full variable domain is GEEVAQTPKHLVRGEGQKAKLYCAPIKGHSYVFWYQQVLKNEFKFLISFQNENVFDETGMPKERFSAKCLPNSPCSLEIQATKLEDSAVYFCASSPVTSSYEQYFGPGTRLTVT.

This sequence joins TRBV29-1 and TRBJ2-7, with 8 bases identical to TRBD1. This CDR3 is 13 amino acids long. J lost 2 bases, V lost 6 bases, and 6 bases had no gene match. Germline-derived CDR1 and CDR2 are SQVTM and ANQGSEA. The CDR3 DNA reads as TGCAGCGTGGGGACAGGAATCACCTACGAGCAGTACTTC. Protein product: CSVGTGITYEQYF.

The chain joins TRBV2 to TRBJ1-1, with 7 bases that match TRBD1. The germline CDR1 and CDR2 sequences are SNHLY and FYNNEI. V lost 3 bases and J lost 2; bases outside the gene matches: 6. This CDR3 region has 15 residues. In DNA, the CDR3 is TGTGCCAGCAGTGACAGGGGGTTACTTAACACTGAAGCTTTCTTT. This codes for CASSDRGLLNTEAFF.

CDR3: CASSKTGESTDTQYF. In DNA, the CDR3 is TGTGCCAGCAGCAAGACAGGGGAAAGCACAGATACGCAGTATTTT. The rearrangement uses TRBV6-5 and TRBJ2-3; 8 bases are shared with TRBD1. The CDR3 runs 15 residues. The germline gives CDR1 MNHEY, CDR2 SVGAGI. V was clipped by 6 bases and J by 0 bases; unmatched bases: 5.